The 27 T cell receptor beta chains presented below share a single source sample, sequenced in a study of post-analysis software for immune sequencing data. The TCR beta cDNA libraries contained unique molecular identifiers. From the PCR reads, TCRdb called clonotypes with MiXCR, one entry per CDR3 protein. Of roughly 870,000 distinct CDR3 sequences in the sample, approximately 57% were seen once. Their antigen targets remain unknown. Study conclusions and caveats: Roughly 5 TRBV segments occurring more often in patients than controls included TRBV5-6, TRBV5-1 and TRBV20-1.

The material sequenced was blood. Receptors originate from a girl aged 5-17 years with multiple sclerosis.

V is TRBV21-1 and J is TRBJ2-7; the table calls TRBD1, which could not be checked here. TRBV21-1 is marked as a pseudogene. The CDR3 totals 17 residues. The CDR3 region is CASSSERIGGCSYEQYF. The CDR3 DNA reads TGTGCCAGCAGCAGCGAACGGATTGGGGGTTGCTCCTACGAGCAGTACTTC.

The chain is built from TRBV12-3 or TRBV12-4 and TRBJ1-5, with D maybe TRBD1 (5 bases). The CDR3 sequence is 15 residues long. V dropped 5 bases and J dropped 3 bases, with 14 bases sitting between them. In DNA form, the CDR3 reads TGTGCCAGCAGTCGGGGAACAGGAGACAATCAGCCCCAGCATTTT. Amino acid sequence: CASSRGTGDNQPQHF.

The chain combines TRBV29-1 with TRBJ2-1; possible D gene TRBD2, 6 bases. V was shortened by 0 bases and J by 5 bases, with 14 bases between the two germline ends. The CDR3 contains 15 residues. CDR1 and CDR2 from the germline V gene are SQVTM and ANQGSEA. CDR3 protein: CSVEDDRESNNEQFF. The CDR3 DNA is TGCAGCGTTGAAGATGACCGGGAGTCTAACAATGAGCAGTTCTTC.

This chain joins TRBV29-1 and TRBJ2-7; the D is unclear. CDR1 is SQVTM and CDR2 is ANQGSEA in the germline V gene. The germline V and J ends were trimmed by 7 bases and 0 bases, with 13 bases remaining between them. CDR3 size: 13 residues. CDR3 loop: CSATPDDSYEQYF. The CDR3 DNA reads as TGCAGCGCCACGCCCGACGACTCCTACGAGCAGTACTTC.

This chain uses TRBV10-2 with TRBJ2-3; 11 bases agree with TRBD2. J lost 3 bases, V lost 3 bases, and 8 bases had no gene match. The CDR3 loop spans 17 amino acids. Per germline, CDR1 WSHSY and CDR2 SAAADI. CDR3 nucleotides: TGCGCCAGCAGTGAAGATCTAGCGGGAGGAGTGACAGATACGCAGTATTTT. It encodes CASSEDLAGGVTDTQYF.

The chain links TRBV10-3 to TRBJ1-1; tentatively, D is TRBD1 (5 bases). CDR3 length: 15 amino acids. V lost 4 bases, J lost 3 bases, and 15 bases lay in between. Germline V gene sequence: CDR1 ENHRY, CDR2 SYGVKD. Here the CDR3 DNA reads TGTGCCATCAGTGCGGGGGGTTGGGGCGACACTGAAGCTTTCTTT. This gives the protein CAISAGGWGDTEAFF.

The chain recombines TRBV12-3 or TRBV12-4 with TRBJ2-7, with TRBD2 identical over 9 bases. The CDR3 loop spans 15 amino acids. Unmatched junction bases numbered 4, after V lost 2 bases and J lost 2 bases. CDR3: CASSLSSGGTYEQYF. Written as DNA, the CDR3 is TGTGCCAGCAGTTTAAGTAGCGGGGGAACCTACGAGCAGTACTTC.

This chain uses TRBV6-5 with TRBJ2-7; TRBD2 agrees at 8 bases. The V and J ends lost 6 bases and 2 bases, in that order; junction bases with no gene match: 9. CDR3 length: 15 amino acids. CDR1 is MNHEY, CDR2 SVGAGI, per germline. The CDR3 is CASSETGTRTYEQYF. The CDR3 DNA reads TGTGCCAGCAGCGAGACCGGGACTAGAACCTACGAGCAGTACTTC.

The CDR3 region has the DNA TGCAGCGTTGGGGGGACCTTATCTGGGGCCAACGTCCTGACTTTC. Its translation is CSVGGTLSGANVLTF. The V call is TRBV29-1, the J call TRBJ2-6; either TRBD1 or TRBD2 may supply D (5 bases each). V lost 4 bases, J lost 1 base, and 11 bases lay in between. Germline loops: CDR1 SQVTM, CDR2 ANQGSEA. The CDR3 is 15 amino acids.

Only a few counts were recorded for this clonotype. V and J are TRBV5-1 and TRBJ2-5, with a weak D call TRBD2 (6 bases). The V gene lost 4 bases and the J gene lost 5 bases, with 18 bases spanning the gap. The length of the CDR3 is 15 residues. Germline V gives CDR1 SGHRS, CDR2 YFSETQ. Here the CDR3 DNA reads TGCGCCAGCAGCGCGGGACGCAGCCCAGGGGAGACCCAGTACTTC. It is translated as CASSAGRSPGETQYF.

The chain employs TRBV14 and TRBJ2-1; weak D call: TRBD2 (6 bases). The CDR3 extends over 18 amino acids. Germline V gene lookup returns CDR1 SGHDN and CDR2 FVKESK. Trimming cost V 2 bases and J 3 bases, with 20 bases left between them. The CDR3 loop is CASSQLFRAGAFYNEQFF. In DNA, the CDR3 is TGTGCCAGCAGCCAACTGTTTCGAGCGGGCGCTTTCTACAATGAGCAGTTCTTC.

The V call is TRBV13, the J call TRBJ2-7; D possibly corresponds to TRBD2 (6 bases). The CDR3 extends over 15 amino acids. V was shortened by 4 bases and J by 3 bases, with 16 bases between the two germline ends. Germline V CDR1 and CDR2: PRHDT, FYEKMQ (reference sequence). The CDR3 is CASSSGGTSLYEQYF. CDR3 nucleotide sequence: TGTGCCAGCAGCTCTGGTGGGACTTCTCTCTACGAGCAGTACTTC.

This clonotype was seen only a few times. This chain joins TRBV6-5 and TRBJ2-3; D gene ambiguous. In germline, CDR1 is MNHEY, CDR2 SVGAGI. The CDR3 runs to 13 residues. Trimming removed 8 bases from V and 0 bases from J, with 9 bases in between. In nucleotides, the CDR3 is TGTGCCAGCCACCGGACGAGCACAGATACGCAGTATTTT. Translated: CASHRTSTDTQYF.

The genes are TRBV6-4 and TRBJ2-2; tentatively, D is TRBD1 or TRBD2 (5 bases each). This CDR3 is 16 amino acids long. Germline V gives CDR1 MRHNA, CDR2 SNTAGT. Between the trimmed V and J ends, which lost 4 bases and 3 bases, there was a span of 15 bases. CDR3: CASSGDDGLDTGELFF. CDR3 DNA: TGTGCCAGCAGTGGGGACGATGGACTGGACACCGGGGAGCTGTTTTTT.

Only a few counts were recorded for this clonotype. The chain recombines TRBV20-1 with TRBJ2-7; tentatively, D is TRBD1 or TRBD2 (5 bases each). V was pared by 6 bases and J by 2 bases, with 11 bases between. This CDR3 spans 12 amino acids. CDR1 and CDR2 from the germline V gene are DFQATT and SNEGSKA (reference sequence). CDR3 nucleotides: TGCAGTGCCCCCGAGGGGCCCTACGAGCAGTACTTC. Its translation is CSAPEGPYEQYF.

The genes are TRBV12-3 or TRBV12-4 and TRBJ1-2; tentatively, D is TRBD1 (6 bases). The CDR3 loop spans 14 amino acids. V was clipped by 0 bases and J by 6 bases, with 11 bases between them. Here the CDR3 DNA reads TGTGCCAGCAGTTTAGCCCGGGGGCCCAATGGCTACACCTTC. Its translation is CASSLARGPNGYTF.

This clonotype has more than one count but fewer than ten. The chain has TRBV5-5 and TRBJ2-7; 10 positions match TRBD1. The CDR3 is 15 residues long. V trimming: 4 bases; J trimming: 2 bases; junction bases outside the gene matches: 6. Germline V CDR1 and CDR2: SGHKS, YYEKEE (reference sequence). CDR3 sequence (DNA): TGTGCCAGCAGCCTCCGGGACAGGGGACCCTACGAGCAGTACTTC. Translation: CASSLRDRGPYEQYF.

V is TRBV7-2 and J is TRBJ2-1; D not resolved. Germline loops: CDR1 SGHTA, CDR2 FQGNSA. This CDR3 spans 15 amino acids. The ends were cut back, 3 bases at V and 0 bases at J, with 9 bases in the middle. The DNA of the CDR3 is TGTGCCAGCAGCTTCTACCAGGACTCCTACAATGAGCAGTTCTTC. Its translation: CASSFYQDSYNEQFF.

The CDR3 spells CSARSLSAGLFSEQYF. CDR3 sequence (DNA): TGCAGTGCTCGATCCCTTTCGGCAGGGCTCTTCTCCGAGCAGTACTTC. The chain couples TRBV20-1 to TRBJ2-7; D is perhaps TRBD1 (5 bases). V was trimmed by 5 bases and J by 6 bases, leaving 26 bases between them. CDR3 size: 16 residues. The V gene's germline CDR1 is DFQATT and CDR2 SNEGSKA (reference sequence).

The table lists this clonotype with a few counts. This chain links TRBV6-2 or TRBV6-3 with TRBJ2-7; D possibly corresponds to TRBD1 (5 bases). This CDR3 is 15 amino acids long. The germline V gene has CDR1 MNHEY and CDR2 SVGEGT. V was shortened by 2 bases and J by 3 bases, with 14 bases between the two germline ends. The CDR3 DNA reads as TGTGCCAGCAGTTACGGGCAGGGCCTGGTCTACGAGCAGTACTTC. Its protein is CASSYGQGLVYEQYF.

The chain joins TRBV12-3 or TRBV12-4 to TRBJ1-4, with 9 bases lining up with TRBD1. The ends lost 1 base at V and 3 bases at J; junction bases unmatched: 0. The CDR3 runs 15 residues. The CDR3 loop is CASSLDRGPNEKLFF. As DNA, the CDR3 is TGTGCCAGCAGTTTAGACAGGGGGCCTAATGAAAAACTGTTTTTT.

This rearrangement joins TRBV20-1 to TRBJ2-3; D is unresolved. Germline-derived CDR1 and CDR2 are DFQATT and SNEGSKA (reference sequence). Trimming removed 3 bases from V and 0 bases from J, with 13 bases in between. The CDR3 consists of 15 residues. CDR3 DNA: TGCAGTGCTAGTTGGCTAAGCCTAAGCACAGATACGCAGTATTTT. It specifies CSASWLSLSTDTQYF.

The chain employs TRBV6-1 and TRBJ1-6; D not certain. Germline V gene sequence: CDR1 MNHNS, CDR2 SASEGT. CDR3 size: 16 residues. The ends were cut back, 5 bases at V and 0 bases at J, with 11 bases in the middle. In nucleotides, the CDR3 is TGTGCCAGCAGTCCCATTGGCAGCTCCTATAATTCACCCCTCCACTTT. It encodes CASSPIGSSYNSPLHF.

The rearrangement joins TRBV29-1 to TRBJ2-3, with D unclear. This CDR3 contains 14 residues. Trimming stripped 4 bases from V and 0 bases from J, with 11 bases between. Germline V gene lookup returns CDR1 SQVTM and CDR2 ANQGSEA. CDR3 in DNA: TGCAGCGTTGTGTTTTGGCCTAGCACAGATACGCAGTATTTT. This translates into CSVVFWPSTDTQYF.

The chain employs TRBV20-1 and TRBJ2-7; D may be TRBD1 or TRBD2 (8 bases each). The CDR3 length is 15 residues. CDR1 and CDR2 from the germline V gene are DFQATT and SNEGSKA (reference sequence). The ends were cut back, 3 bases at V and 10 bases at J, with 25 bases in the middle. CDR3 DNA: TGCAGTGCTAGCGAGACAGGGGTATTGCGGGAGGCCCAGTACTTC. Protein sequence: CSASETGVLREAQYF.

V and J are TRBV5-1 and TRBJ2-4, with D tentatively TRBD1 (5 bases). The CDR3 extends over 17 amino acids. Germline CDR1 and CDR2: SGHRS and YFSETQ. V lost 0 bases and J lost 0, with 13 bases in between. The CDR3 region is CASSLGPGQLAKNIQYF. In DNA, the CDR3 is TGCGCCAGCAGCTTGGGCCCAGGGCAATTAGCCAAAAACATTCAGTACTTC.

There are a few counts of this clonotype. The CDR3 spells CASSHTSVSSYEQYF. CDR3 DNA: TGTGCCAGCAGCCACACTAGCGTAAGCTCCTACGAGCAGTACTTC. The chain recombines TRBV7-9 with TRBJ2-7; 7 nucleotides match TRBD2. V gave up 5 bases and J gave up 0 bases; unmatched junction bases: 7. The CDR3 has 15 amino acids. CDR1 is SEHNR, CDR2 FQNEAQ, per germline (reference sequence).